The source of this TCR beta chain is a study of cytotoxic CD8 clonotypes in ibrutinib-treated CLL. Study as a whole: Patients gave response samples after a median 12 months of treatment, range 6 to 36. The samples contained hundreds of thousands of productive templates on average. They also contained an average of roughly 99,000 productive rearrangements.

Some clones are missing from TCRdb's copy, which holds only in-frame ones; the method was immunoSEQ multiplex PCR. The data hold around 300,000 clones, with 80% observed a single time. This clone is a singleton in its sample. What it binds is not known. The study's findings and limits: While tracking circulating CD8+ T-cell counts, baseline clonality exceeded that of age-matched healthy donors.

This CDR3 is 14 amino acids long. Germline loops: CDR1 MNHNS, CDR2 SASEGT. V was pared by 7 bases and J by 9 bases, with 14 bases of the junction left unmatched. The sequence came from a human donor with chronic lymphocytic leukemia. V is TRBV6-1 and J is TRBJ2-7; 8 nucleotides agree with TRBD2. The sequences come from PBMCs, collected before ibrutinib treatment. The CDR3 nucleotides are TGTGCCAGCAACCCGGGACTAGAAGGATATGGGCAGTACTTC. Amino acid sequence: CASNPGLEGYGQYF.